Presented here are 16 T cell receptor beta chains from one specimen sequenced in a study of cytomegalovirus exposure and HLA in healthy donors. The assay was immunoSEQ multiplex PCR, and TCRdb's table has in-frame clones only and misses some. The repertoire holds around 250,000 clones, with about 90% as singletons. Source material: PBMCs. The receptors were gathered from a woman in her twenties or thirties in good health and CMV-seronegative.

Details on this clone: Other DNA variants within this sample encode the same CDR3. This chain connects TRBV9 to TRBJ2-2; no firm D call. V was trimmed by 0 bases and J by 4 bases, leaving 4 bases between them. This CDR3 contains 13 residues. CDR1 is SGDLS and CDR2 is YYNGEE in the germline V gene. CDR3 in amino acids: CASSVVGTGELFF. DNA of the CDR3: TGTGCCAGCAGCGTAGTGGGCACCGGGGAGCTGTTTTTT.

The V gene is TRBV7-6, the J gene TRBJ2-7, with TRBD1 matching 7 bases. The germline gives CDR1 SGHVS, CDR2 FNYEAQ. CDR3 size: 14 residues. V trimming: 5 bases; J trimming: 0 bases; junction bases outside the gene matches: 4. CDR3 residues: CASSEWDSSYEQYF. The CDR3 bases are TGTGCCAGCAGCGAATGGGACAGCTCCTACGAGCAGTACTTC.

The chain has TRBV29-1 and TRBJ2-3; D gene uncertain. The CDR3 loop spans 8 amino acids. Germline V gene sequence: CDR1 SQVTM, CDR2 ANQGSEA. V gave up 7 bases and J gave up 4 bases, with 0 bases separating them. CDR3 DNA: TGCAGCGCAGATACGCAGTATTTT. Its translation: CSADTQYF.

The chain combines TRBV7-2 with TRBJ1-5; no firm D call. Germline CDR1 reads SGHTA; CDR2 reads FQGNSA. The CDR3 has 16 residues. V was cut by 5 bases and J by 3 bases, with 17 bases left in between. CDR3 coding DNA: TGTGCCAGCAGCCCCGGCCGGCGGGCTTCCAATCAGCCCCAGCATTTT. It yields the protein CASSPGRRASNQPQHF.

The chain combines TRBV7-3 with TRBJ2-3; 8 bases agree with TRBD1. The CDR3 contains 14 residues. The germline V gene has CDR1 SGHTA and CDR2 FQGTGA. The V segment lost 2 bases and the J segment 4 bases; nucleotides outside the gene matches: 2. CDR3 protein: CASSLGRGPDTQYF. For the CDR3, the DNA is TGTGCCAGCAGCTTAGGCAGGGGGCCAGATACGCAGTATTTT.

The CDR3 is CASSSQGGSYNEQFF. The CDR3 DNA reads TGTGCCAGCAGTTCACAGGGAGGGTCCTACAATGAGCAGTTCTTC. This sequence joins TRBV7-3 and TRBJ2-1; perhaps TRBD2 as D (7 bases). V lost 6 bases and J 1 base, leaving 13 bases between the germline ends. Germline CDR1 reads SGHTA; CDR2 reads FQGTGA. This CDR3 is built from 15 residues.

V usage is TRBV27 and J usage is TRBJ2-1; D is undetermined. Germline assignment: CDR1 MNHEY and CDR2 SMNVEV (reference sequence). CDR3 length equals 13 residues. Trimming took 9 bases from V and 4 from J, leaving 13 bases between them. CDR3 DNA: TGTGCCAGTCTGGGAATTCCGTACAATGAGCAGTTCTTC. Translation gives CASLGIPYNEQFF.

This sequence joins TRBV6-5 and TRBJ2-1, with a tentative D call TRBD2 (5 bases). Germline V CDR1 and CDR2: MNHEY, SVGAGI. Deletions cut 3 bases from V and 7 bases from J, with 10 bases between. The CDR3 contains 13 residues. The CDR3 is CASSYPTGNEQFF. For the CDR3, the DNA is TGTGCCAGCAGTTATCCGACGGGGAATGAGCAGTTCTTC.

This chain connects TRBV5-1 to TRBJ2-7; TRBD2 might be the D (5 bases). Deletions cut 4 bases from V and 4 bases from J, with 12 bases between. The germline V gene encodes CDR1 SGHRS and CDR2 YFSETQ. The CDR3 runs 13 residues. Written as DNA, the CDR3 is TGCGCCAGCAGCATTACTAGAAGTTACGAGCAGTACTTC. Protein sequence: CASSITRSYEQYF.

The V gene is TRBV2, the J gene TRBJ1-5; D might be TRBD1 (6 bases). The V and J ends lost 2 bases and 3 bases respectively, with 11 bases between them. CDR1 is SNHLY and CDR2 is FYNNEI in the germline V gene. The CDR3 extends over 15 amino acids. The DNA of the CDR3 is TGTGCCAGCAGTGAATGGAGACAGGACAATCAGCCCCAGCATTTT. Translation: CASSEWRQDNQPQHF.

To note about this clone: The sample has other DNA sequences that encode this CDR3 too. The chain has TRBV19 and TRBJ1-5, with 8 bases lining up with TRBD1. The CDR3 loop spans 15 amino acids. CDR1 is LNHDA, CDR2 SQIVND, per germline (reference sequence). The V segment lost 1 base and the J segment 3 bases; nucleotides outside the gene matches: 2. CDR3 protein: CASSIGTGSNQPQHF. CDR3 DNA sequence: TGTGCCAGTAGTATAGGGACAGGGTCCAATCAGCCCCAGCATTTT. The full variable domain, its missing parts supplied by reference TRBV19 and TRBJ1-5, is DGGITQSPKYLFRKEGQNVTLSCEQNLNHDAMYWYRQDPGQGLRLIYYSQIVNDFQKGDIAEGYSVSREKKESFPLTVTSAQKNPTAFYLCASSIGTGSNQPQHFGDGTRLSIL.

The chain has TRBV27 and TRBJ2-7; 10 bases line up with TRBD2. V trimming: 6 bases; J trimming: 6 bases; junction bases outside the gene matches: 8. CDR1 is MNHEY, CDR2 SMNVEV, per germline (reference sequence). The CDR3 has 14 amino acids. CDR3 protein: CASRAGTSASEQYF. Written as DNA, the CDR3 is TGTGCCAGCAGAGCGGGGACTAGCGCCTCCGAGCAGTACTTC.

The J gene is TRBJ2-1, the V gene TRBV6-5; tentative D call: TRBD2 (6 bases). V lost 5 bases, J lost 4 bases, and 12 bases lay in between. Germline lookup yields CDR1 MNHEY and CDR2 SVGAGI. CDR3 length: 14 amino acids. The CDR3 bases are TGTGCCAGCAGTCGGGACTCCTTTTACAATGAGCAGTTCTTC. Its protein product is CASSRDSFYNEQFF.

This clone appeared a single time. V and J are TRBV5-4 and TRBJ2-7; D tentatively fits TRBD1 or TRBD2 (5 bases each). The CDR3 spans 17 residues. From germline, CDR1 is SGHNT and CDR2 YYREEE (reference sequence). Trimming removed 0 bases from V and 0 bases from J, with 16 bases in between. For the CDR3, the DNA is TGTGCCAGCAGCTTGGGGGGCAGGAGGACCATCTCCTACGAGCAGTACTTC. This sequence encodes CASSLGGRRTISYEQYF. Full variable domain (outside the CDR3, taken from reference TRBV5-4 and TRBJ2-7): ETGVTQSPTHLIKTRGQQVTLRCSSQSGHNTVSWYQQALGQGPQFIFQYYREEENGRGNFPPRFSGLQFPNYSSELNVNALELDDSALYLCASSLGGRRTISYEQYFGPGTRLTVT.

The chain uses TRBV7-3 and TRBJ2-1, with TRBD1 matching over 7 bases. With 0 bases clipped from V and 7 bases from J, the junction kept 6 bases outside the gene matches. CDR3 length: 15 amino acids. Germline CDR1 and CDR2: SGHTA and FQGTGA. CDR3 bases: TGTGCCAGCAGCTTAACTGTGACAGGGAGTAATGAGCAGTTCTTC. Translated, it gives CASSLTVTGSNEQFF.

The CDR3, as DNA: TGTGCCAGCAGCAGACTAGCGGGAGAGAGCTCCTACGAGCAGTACTTC. Translating it yields CASSRLAGESSYEQYF. The V and J genes are TRBV5-4 and TRBJ2-7; 12 bases align to TRBD2. Germline CDR1 and CDR2: SGHNT and YYREEE (reference sequence). This CDR3 spans 16 amino acids. The V and J ends lost 4 bases and 0 bases, in that order; junction bases with no gene match: 5.